Listed here are 25 T cell receptor beta chains from one sample, sequenced in a study of cytomegalovirus exposure and HLA in healthy donors. Both 60 Vbeta primers and 13 Jbeta primers went into the PCR. Profiled with immunoSEQ multiplex PCR; TCRdb holds only in-frame clones, not every one. The profile shows 200,000 or so clones, more than 70% of them singletons. Sample: PBMCs. The origin of the receptors is a boy aged 10-17 years in good health and CMV-seronegative.

The V gene is TRBV30, the J gene TRBJ2-3; 8 nucleotides match TRBD1. Trimming cost V 2 bases and J 1 base; bases outside gene matches: 8. The germline CDR1 and CDR2 sequences are GTSNPN and SVGIG (reference sequence). The CDR3 has 16 residues. CDR3 coding DNA: TGTGCCTGGAGTATCCCTCAGGGGGCTGGCACAGATACGCAGTATTTT. Its translation: CAWSIPQGAGTDTQYF.

This clone was detected a few times. The chain links TRBV27 to TRBJ2-3; 9 positions agree with TRBD1. There are 15 residues in the CDR3. Germline values: CDR1 MNHEY, CDR2 SMNVEV (reference sequence). Trimming cost V 8 bases and J 7 bases; bases outside gene matches: 13. The CDR3 loop is CASFPGTGYIHTQYF. The CDR3 DNA is TGTGCCAGCTTCCCCGGGACAGGGTATATTCATACGCAGTATTTT.

J is TRBJ1-6 and V is TRBV2; 7 nucleotides match TRBD1. The trim removed 8 bases at V and 7 bases at J, leaving 5 bases unmatched. Germline lookup yields CDR1 SNHLY and CDR2 FYNNEI. The CDR3 extends over 13 amino acids. The CDR3 bases are TGTGCCAGCGGACAGGAGTACAATTCACCCCTCCACTTT. Translation: CASGQEYNSPLHF.

The chain has TRBV29-1 and TRBJ1-5, with a weak D call TRBD1 (5 bases). This CDR3 has 12 amino acids. CDR1 SQVTM and CDR2 ANQGSEA come from the germline V gene. Trimming left V 6 bases short and J 3 bases short, with 9 bases between. The CDR3 nucleotides read TGCAGCGTACAGGCCAACAATCAGCCCCAGCATTTT. Its translation: CSVQANNQPQHF. The full variable domain, with the rest looked up from reference TRBV29-1 and TRBJ1-5, is SAVISQKPSRDICQRGTSLTIQCQVDSQVTMMFWYRQQPGQSLTLIATANQGSEATYESGFVIDKFPISRPNLTFSTLTVSNMSPEDSSIYLCSVQANNQPQHFGDGTRLSIL.

The gene calls are TRBV12-5 and TRBJ2-7, with 9 bases aligning to TRBD1. This CDR3 is 13 amino acids long. Germline loops: CDR1 LGHNT, CDR2 FRNRAP. The V and J ends lost 6 bases and 5 bases, in that order; junction bases with no gene match: 5. CDR3 DNA sequence: TGTGCTAGTGGCGCGGACAGGGGTGACGAGCAGTACTTC. Amino acid sequence: CASGADRGDEQYF.

The chain joins TRBV14 to TRBJ2-5; D perhaps matches TRBD1 (7 bases). The CDR3 extends over 13 amino acids. V lost 5 bases and J 5 bases, leaving 12 bases between the germline ends. Germline assignment: CDR1 SGHDN and CDR2 FVKESK. The CDR3 region has the DNA TGTGCCAGCAGCGTATCAGGGGGGGAGACCCAGTACTTC. Translating gives CASSVSGGETQYF.

The chain uses TRBV2 and TRBJ1-1; D not certain. V lost 6 bases and J lost 4, with 15 bases in between. The CDR3 extends over 14 amino acids. Germline V gene data show CDR1 as SNHLY and CDR2 as FYNNEI. CDR3 region: CASRTPGEGTEAFF. CDR3 nucleotide sequence: TGTGCCAGCAGGACGCCCGGGGAAGGCACTGAAGCTTTCTTT.

The genes are TRBV6-6 and TRBJ2-1; tentative D call: TRBD1 (5 bases). The germline gives CDR1 MNHNY, CDR2 SVGAGI (reference sequence). This CDR3 has 16 amino acids. Deletions cut 7 bases from V and 1 base from J, with 17 bases between. In DNA, the CDR3 is TGTGCCAGCACCCCGACCAGGGTTAAATCCTACAATGAGCAGTTCTTC. It encodes CASTPTRVKSYNEQFF.

The rearrangement uses TRBV19 and TRBJ1-2; TRBD1 matches 8 bases. CDR3 length: 13 residues. The germline CDR1 and CDR2 sequences are LNHDA and SQIVND (reference sequence). Unmatched junction bases numbered 5, after V lost 6 bases and J lost 5 bases. The CDR3 DNA follows: TGTGCCAGTAGGGGGGACAGGAGGTATGGCTACACCTTC. Translating gives CASRGDRRYGYTF.

The gene calls are TRBV7-6 and TRBJ2-7; D is perhaps TRBD1 (6 bases). The V end was cut by 5 bases, the J end by 1 base, with 9 bases between. The CDR3 is made up of 13 amino acids. Germline-derived CDR1 and CDR2 are SGHVS and FNYEAQ. The chain's CDR3 is CASSPTGSYEQYF. CDR3 DNA sequence: TGTGCCAGCAGCCCGACAGGATCCTACGAGCAGTACTTC.

This chain connects TRBV7-9 to TRBJ1-1, with a tentative D call TRBD1 (5 bases). The CDR3 runs to 13 residues. CDR1 and CDR2 (germline): SEHNR, FQNEAQ (reference sequence). Trimming stripped 11 bases from V and 5 bases from J, with 18 bases between. CDR3 DNA sequence: TGTGCCTTCCGAGTAGGGGCAGGGACTGAAGCTTTCTTT. Its protein is CAFRVGAGTEAFF. The variable domain in full, with the rest retrieved from reference TRBV7-9 and TRBJ1-1, is DTGVSQNPRHKITKRGQNVTFRCDPISEHNRLYWYRQTLGQGPEFLTYFQNEAQLEKSRLLSDRFSAERPKGSFSTLEIQRTEQGDSAMYLCAFRVGAGTEAFFGQGTRLTVV.

Notes on this clone: The sample holds other DNA sequences that translate to the same CDR3. CDR3 region: CASSPRGTEAFF. The CDR3 DNA reads as TGTGCCAGCAGCCCCCGGGGGACTGAAGCTTTCTTT. The chain recombines TRBV9 with TRBJ1-1; D is possibly TRBD1 (5 bases). The V and J ends lost 4 bases and 5 bases respectively, with 9 bases between them. This CDR3 is built from 12 residues. Germline V gene data show CDR1 as SGDLS and CDR2 as YYNGEE.

This rearrangement joins TRBV9 to TRBJ2-7, with 9 bases identical to TRBD1. Losses at the gene ends were 4 bases for V and 0 bases for J; bases not matched to a gene: 17. The CDR3 has 19 residues. Germline lookup yields CDR1 SGDLS and CDR2 YYNGEE. The CDR3 DNA sequence: TGTGCCAGCAGCTCTCAACCGGGGACAGGGATTTTTAGCTCCTACGAGCAGTACTTC. Translation: CASSSQPGTGIFSSYEQYF.

The chain recombines TRBV18 with TRBJ1-2; D unresolved. The CDR3 runs to 13 residues. CDR1 and CDR2 (germline): KGHSH, LQKENI. V lost 2 bases, J lost 6 bases, and 10 bases lay in between. The CDR3 reads CASSPADMNGYTF. The CDR3 DNA follows: TGTGCCAGCTCACCAGCCGACATGAATGGCTACACCTTC. Filled out from reference TRBV18 and TRBJ1-2, the complete variable domain reads NAGVMQNPRHLVRRRGQEARLRCSPMKGHSHVYWYRQLPEEGLKFMVYLQKENIIDESGMPKERFSAEFPKEGPSILRIQQVVRGDSAAYFCASSPADMNGYTFGSGTRLTVV.

This clone was seen a few times. The gene calls are TRBV19 and TRBJ1-1; D perhaps matches TRBD1 (5 bases). This CDR3 is 14 amino acids long. Between the trimmed V and J ends, which lost 4 bases and 0 bases, there was a span of 9 bases. From germline, CDR1 is LNHDA and CDR2 SQIVND (reference sequence). CDR3 residues: CASSKTAMNTEAFF. As DNA, the CDR3 is TGTGCCAGTAGTAAGACAGCCATGAACACTGAAGCTTTCTTT. The variable domain in full, completed from reference TRBV19 and TRBJ1-1, reads DGGITQSPKYLFRKEGQNVTLSCEQNLNHDAMYWYRQDPGQGLRLIYYSQIVNDFQKGDIAEGYSVSREKKESFPLTVTSAQKNPTAFYLCASSKTAMNTEAFFGQGTRLTVV.

J is TRBJ2-3 and V is TRBV9; D might be TRBD2 (5 bases). This CDR3 comprises 14 residues. Deletions cut 3 bases from V and 0 bases from J, with 8 bases between. CDR1 and CDR2 (germline): SGDLS, YYNGEE. The CDR3 region is CASSARTSTDTQYF. DNA for the CDR3: TGTGCCAGCAGCGCCAGGACTAGCACAGATACGCAGTATTTT.

CDR3 amino acids: CAWRGGVVTEAFF. The CDR3 DNA follows: TGTGCCTGGAGGGGGGGGGTCGTCACTGAAGCTTTCTTT. The chain uses TRBV30 and TRBJ1-1; possible D gene TRBD1, 5 bases. From germline, CDR1 is GTSNPN and CDR2 SVGIG (reference sequence). V dropped 3 bases and J dropped 4 bases, with 12 bases sitting between them. The CDR3 has 13 residues.

The chain is built from TRBV30 and TRBJ2-3; weak D call: TRBD1 (5 bases). The CDR3 spans 16 residues. The germline V gene encodes CDR1 GTSNPN and CDR2 SVGIG (reference sequence). The V end was cut by 4 bases, the J end by 0 bases, with 17 bases between. The CDR3 sequence: CAWKGRVSSSTDTQYF. For the CDR3, the DNA is TGTGCCTGGAAGGGCAGGGTGTCTTCCAGCACAGATACGCAGTATTTT.

This chain joins TRBV6-1 and TRBJ2-2; 7 bases map to TRBD1. CDR1 and CDR2 from the germline V gene are MNHNS and SASEGT. This CDR3 has 14 residues. The trim removed 2 bases at V and 8 bases at J, leaving 5 bases unmatched. The DNA of the CDR3 is TGTGCCAGCAGTGAACTGGGACAGCTTGGGGAGCTGTTTTTT. Translation gives CASSELGQLGELFF.

This chain links TRBV5-1 with TRBJ2-1; 10 bases map to TRBD2. CDR1 and CDR2 (germline): SGHRS, YFSETQ. V dropped 1 base and J dropped 4; count of bases not matched to a gene: 2. The CDR3 has 15 amino acids. The DNA of the CDR3 is TGCGCCAGCAGCTTGTCTAGCGGGAGATACAATGAGCAGTTCTTC. Amino acids: CASSLSSGRYNEQFF.

This chain uses TRBV9 with TRBJ2-1; TRBD1 agrees at 9 bases. J lost 6 bases, V lost 3 bases, and 7 bases had no gene match. The germline V gene has CDR1 SGDLS and CDR2 YYNGEE. The CDR3 covers 15 residues. The CDR3 nucleotides read TGTGCCAGCAGCGCAAGACAGGGGGTGGGCAATGAGCAGTTCTTC. Its protein is CASSARQGVGNEQFF.

J is TRBJ1-1 and V is TRBV19; D remains unclear. The germline V and J ends were trimmed by 0 bases and 4 bases, with 9 bases remaining between them. The CDR3 covers 14 residues. The germline gives CDR1 LNHDA, CDR2 SQIVND (reference sequence). For the CDR3, the DNA is TGTGCCAGTAGTATAGATCCACGGGGCACTGAAGCTTTCTTT. Protein sequence: CASSIDPRGTEAFF.

The V and J genes are TRBV6-5 and TRBJ1-1; the match to TRBD1 covers 8 bases. The ends lost 5 bases at V and 9 bases at J; junction bases unmatched: 11. This CDR3 spans 14 amino acids. Germline CDR1 and CDR2: MNHEY and SVGAGI. The CDR3 DNA is TGTGCCAGCAGTCGGACAGGGCACGGGCGGAAAGCTTTCTTT. It translates to CASSRTGHGRKAFF.

The gene calls are TRBV4-1 and TRBJ2-5, with a weak D call TRBD2 (6 bases). CDR3 length: 16 residues. CDR1 and CDR2 from the germline V gene are MGHRA and YSYEKL. V was clipped by 4 bases and J by 5 bases, with 20 bases between them. The CDR3 DNA sequence: TGCGCCAGCAGCCCCGGGGGTGGGGGAACGTTTGAGACCCAGTACTTC. Translated, it gives CASSPGGGGTFETQYF.

V usage is TRBV28 and J usage is TRBJ1-2, with TRBD1 matching 9 bases. Germline CDR1 is MDHEN and CDR2 is SYDVKM. Trimming removed 3 bases from V and 5 bases from J; junction bases left unmatched: 10. The CDR3 length is 16 residues. CDR3 nucleotides: TGTGCCAGCAGTTTTGTGACAGGGGGGATTCTTTATGGCTACACCTTC. Translation: CASSFVTGGILYGYTF.